Presented here are 7 T cell receptor beta chains from one specimen sequenced in a study of OX40 agonist ivuxolimab in advanced cancers. Generated by immunoSEQ multiplex PCR, the TCRdb table keeps only in-frame clones and is missing some. This table has tens of thousands of clones, 92% appearing once. This material consisted of CD4+ or CD8+ T cells sorted from blood, taken in a trial of the OX40 agonist ivuxolimab. These receptors were taken from an adult with an advanced solid tumor such as melanoma, head and neck, liver or kidney cancer.

This clone has just one count. CDR3: CASSPFSADTQYF. The CDR3 DNA follows: TGTGCCAGCAGCCCGTTTAGTGCAGATACGCAGTATTTT. This chain connects TRBV6-5 to TRBJ2-3; D call uncertain. The CDR3 runs 13 residues. In germline, CDR1 is MNHEY, CDR2 SVGAGI. V was shortened by 6 bases and J by 4 bases, with 11 bases between the two germline ends.

This sequence joins TRBV5-4 and TRBJ2-7; D might be TRBD1 or TRBD2, each matching 6 bases. Germline V gene lookup returns CDR1 SGHNT and CDR2 YYREEE (reference sequence). The V gene lost 6 bases and the J gene lost 0 bases, with 13 bases spanning the gap. CDR3 size: 14 residues. The chain's CDR3 is CASTLGGGSYEQYF. The DNA for the CDR3 is TGTGCCAGCACCCTAGGAGGGGGCTCCTACGAGCAGTACTTC.

V gene TRBV7-9 combines with J gene TRBJ1-1, with 7 bases identical to TRBD1. This CDR3 is 17 amino acids long. J gave up 1 base and V 8 bases, and 16 bases lay outside the gene matches. Germline lookup yields CDR1 SEHNR and CDR2 FQNEAQ (reference sequence). The CDR3 nucleotides read TGTGCCAGCTTCCATGCCCAGGGGGGTAGAGAGAACACTGAAGCTTTCTTT. This encodes CASFHAQGGRENTEAFF.

This chain links TRBV6-5 with TRBJ1-2; the D is unclear. V lost 5 bases to trimming and J lost 5 bases, with 18 bases between them. The CDR3 covers 15 residues. Germline V lookup: CDR1 MNHEY, CDR2 SVGAGI. Written as DNA, the CDR3 is TGTGCCAGCAGTCTCCCCCACTGGACTGAGTATGGCTACACCTTC. This translates into CASSLPHWTEYGYTF.

This chain links TRBV27 with TRBJ1-5; D remains ambiguous. Deletions cut 5 bases from V and 0 bases from J, with 8 bases between. The CDR3 length is 14 residues. Germline-derived CDR1 and CDR2 are MNHEY and SMNVEV (reference sequence). The CDR3 loop is CASSLGGSNQPQHF. The DNA of the CDR3 is TGTGCCAGCAGTCTGGGAGGTAGCAATCAGCCCCAGCATTTT.

The CDR3, as DNA: TGTGCCAGCAGCCCGACCGGGGGGCGGGGTTCCTACAATGAGCAGTTCTTC. Its protein is CASSPTGGRGSYNEQFF. This chain joins TRBV7-2 and TRBJ2-1, with D possibly being TRBD2 (7 bases). The length of the CDR3 is 17 residues. The V gene's germline CDR1 is SGHTA and CDR2 FQGNSA. V was clipped by 5 bases and J by 1 base, with 18 bases between them.

This rearrangement joins TRBV27 to TRBJ2-3, with D possibly being TRBD1 (6 bases). Germline V gene sequence: CDR1 MNHEY, CDR2 SMNVEV (reference sequence). With 1 base removed from V and 1 base from J, the gap between germline ends came to 9 bases. This CDR3 is built from 15 residues. The CDR3 bases are TGTGCCAGCAGTTTATATCCAGGGGGCACAGATACGCAGTATTTT. Residues: CASSLYPGGTDTQYF.